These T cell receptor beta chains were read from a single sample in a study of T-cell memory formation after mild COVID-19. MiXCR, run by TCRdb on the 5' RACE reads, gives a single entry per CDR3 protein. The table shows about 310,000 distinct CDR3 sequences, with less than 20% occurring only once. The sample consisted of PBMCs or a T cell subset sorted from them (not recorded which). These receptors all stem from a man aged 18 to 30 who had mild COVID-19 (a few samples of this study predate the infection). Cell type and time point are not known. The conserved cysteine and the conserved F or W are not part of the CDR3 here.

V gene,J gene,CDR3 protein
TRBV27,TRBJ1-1,ASLNRMNTEAF
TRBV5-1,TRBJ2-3,ASSPRDRGTDTQY
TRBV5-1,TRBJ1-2,ASSYSDVNYGYT
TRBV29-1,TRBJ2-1,SVVQGALLAEQF
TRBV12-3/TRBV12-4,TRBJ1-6,ATGTTPWSPLH
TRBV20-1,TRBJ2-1,SAEGPSWGEQF
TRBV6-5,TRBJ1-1,ASSYSSTANLEAF
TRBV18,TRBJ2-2,ASAGTVNTGELF
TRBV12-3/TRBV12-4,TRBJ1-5,ASSLSGSPRPQH
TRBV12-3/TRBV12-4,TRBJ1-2,ASASGAIYGYT
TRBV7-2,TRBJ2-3,ASSLVQDGQY
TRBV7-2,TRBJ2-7,ASSTGGTGHLEQY
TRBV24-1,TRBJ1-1,ATSDLENTEAF
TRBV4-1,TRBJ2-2,ASSQRTGELF
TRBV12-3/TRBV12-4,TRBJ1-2,ASSLNGYGYT
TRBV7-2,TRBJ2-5,ASSLGNRETQY
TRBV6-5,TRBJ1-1,ASGSGGAGLTEAF
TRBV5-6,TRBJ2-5,ASSPQMGETQY
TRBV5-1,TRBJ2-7,ASSLVTSGSYEQY
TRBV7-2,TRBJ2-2,ASSFRPEPTGELF
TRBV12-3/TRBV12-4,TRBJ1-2,ASSSGLGYT
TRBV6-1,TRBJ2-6,ASSKHVSGANVLT
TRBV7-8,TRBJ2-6,ASSLPRRYSGANVLT
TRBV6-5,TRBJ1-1,ASSYSRNTEAF
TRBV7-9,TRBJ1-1,ASSLLGRATF
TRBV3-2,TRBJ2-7,ASSHLRGTVPYEQY
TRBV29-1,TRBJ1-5,SVIGPGNQPQH
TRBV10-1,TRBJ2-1,ASTPGSGYSYNEQF
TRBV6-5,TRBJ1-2,ASSYSMVGGTYGYT
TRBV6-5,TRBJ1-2,ASSYSRDSYGYT
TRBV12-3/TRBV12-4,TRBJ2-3,ASTSQGDADTQY
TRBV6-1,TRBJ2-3,ASSEERGGTDTQY
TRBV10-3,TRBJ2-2,AIRIASGGLANTGELF
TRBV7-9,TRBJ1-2,ASSSILQGSYGYT
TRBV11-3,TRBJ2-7,ASSPPDLVEQY
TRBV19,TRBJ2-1,ASSIGRQDRAYNEQF
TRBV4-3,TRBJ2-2,ASSRGQGATGELF
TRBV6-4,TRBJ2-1,ASSVVAGGPHEQF
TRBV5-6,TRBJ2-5,ASSFGGGGETQY
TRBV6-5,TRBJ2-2,ASSHWGRGTGELF
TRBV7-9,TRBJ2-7,ASKGLKGDSYEQY
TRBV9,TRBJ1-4,ASSGGGSNEKLF
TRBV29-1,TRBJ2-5,SASLGQGRETQY
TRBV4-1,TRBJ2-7,ASSQDSSYEQY
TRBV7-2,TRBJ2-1,ASSSTGHEQF
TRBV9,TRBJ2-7,ASSPWEDYEQY
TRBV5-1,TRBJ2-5,ASSFREPVQETQY
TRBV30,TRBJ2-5,AWSLWATRQFQETQY
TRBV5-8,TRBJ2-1,ASSLVLAGNDEQF
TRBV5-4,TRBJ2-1,ASSPPGQGAINEQF